One sample yielded the 3 T cell receptor beta chains listed below, sequenced in a study of blood T cell repertoires in COVID-19. Sequenced by immunoSEQ multiplex PCR; TCRdb stores in-frame clones only, minus some. This sample has under 300,000 clones; approximately 88% occur once, and the top ten carry around 3.2%. Sequencing input: PBMCs or T cells enriched from blood (not recorded which). These receptors came from a middle-aged woman who had been exposed to COVID-19.

The rearrangement joins TRBV5-4 to TRBJ1-2, with TRBD1 as a possible D gene (5 bases). Looked up from germline, CDR1 is SGHNT and CDR2 is YYREEE (reference sequence). This CDR3 has 15 residues. V was pared by 4 bases and J by 10 bases, with 23 bases between. CDR3 protein: CASSPLGGAVNDYTF. The CDR3 DNA reads as TGTGCCAGCAGCCCCCTAGGAGGGGCGGTAAATGACTACACCTTC.

This chain connects TRBV27 to TRBJ2-1; 9 bases fit TRBD2. This CDR3 spans 19 amino acids. With V trimmed by 10 bases and J by 3 bases, 22 bases remained unmatched. Per germline, CDR1 MNHEY and CDR2 SMNVEV (reference sequence). The CDR3: CATTSLGTSTNKIYNEQFF. CDR3 in DNA: TGTGCCACCACTTCATTGGGGACTAGCACAAACAAGATCTACAATGAGCAGTTCTTC.

The gene calls are TRBV19 and TRBJ1-1; 9 nucleotides agree with TRBD1. Germline assignment: CDR1 LNHDA and CDR2 SQIVND (reference sequence). The V and J ends lost 3 bases and 8 bases, in that order; junction bases with no gene match: 7. The CDR3 has 14 amino acids. CDR3 region: CASSIVEGTGEAFF. In nucleotides, the CDR3 is TGTGCCAGTAGTATCGTGGAAGGGACAGGGGAAGCTTTCTTT.